One and the same sample provided the 12 T cell receptor beta chains below, sequenced in a study of neurological immune-mediated disorders. A single record per CDR3 protein comes from TCRdb applying MiXCR to the 5' RACE reads. This table has 84,000 or so distinct CDR3 sequences, around 10% appearing once. Sequenced input: PBMCs. The source is a man aged 40-49 years in good health.

This clonotype ranks as medium-sized (0.01 to 0.1%). The V gene is TRBV6-5, the J gene TRBJ1-1; D ambiguous. This CDR3 is 16 amino acids long. Per germline, CDR1 MNHEY and CDR2 SVGAGI. V was pared by 5 bases and J by 0 bases, with 16 bases between. CDR3 in DNA: TGTGCCAGCAGTGTTTCCCTGGGCCGTATGAACACTGAAGCTTTCTTT. Its translation: CASSVSLGRMNTEAFF.

This clonotype was recorded at least ten times. The chain combines TRBV6-5 with TRBJ2-1; 14 bases fit TRBD2. Germline values: CDR1 MNHEY, CDR2 SVGAGI. Trimming cost V 5 bases and J 0 bases; bases outside gene matches: 3. CDR3 length: 17 amino acids. The CDR3 coding sequence is TGTGCCAGCAGTACGACTAGCGGGGGGGCCTCCTACAATGAGCAGTTCTTC. Protein product: CASSTTSGGASYNEQFF.

This clonotype came up many times. The chain combines TRBV5-1 with TRBJ1-1; 9 nucleotides line up with TRBD1. CDR1 is SGHRS and CDR2 is YFSETQ in the germline V gene. V was pared by 4 bases and J by 6 bases, with 19 bases of the junction left unmatched. This CDR3 contains 18 residues. The chain's CDR3 is CASSPTPGTGLPAAEAFF. CDR3 nucleotide sequence: TGCGCCAGCAGCCCTACCCCCGGGACAGGGTTACCGGCCGCTGAAGCTTTCTTT.

A note on this clonotype: A read error may be the cause here, since a much bigger clone is one base away. V usage is TRBV20-1 and J usage is TRBJ1-2, with 11 bases identical to TRBD1. Germline V lookup: CDR1 DFQATT, CDR2 SNEGSKA (reference sequence). CDR3 length: 16 residues. With V trimmed by 3 bases and J by 4 bases, 10 bases remained unmatched. Here the CDR3 DNA reads TGCAGTGCTAGGGGGACAGGGGGTTCATTAGTCTATGGCTACACCTTC. Its translation is CSARGTGGSLVYGYTF.

This clonotype was recorded at least ten times. V gene TRBV6-5 combines with J gene TRBJ2-3; D may be TRBD2 (6 bases). V was clipped by 2 bases and J by 3 bases, with 12 bases between them. The germline V gene encodes CDR1 MNHEY and CDR2 SVGAGI. This CDR3 contains 15 residues. The CDR3 region is CASSYPPGETDTQYF. CDR3 in DNA: TGTGCCAGCAGTTACCCACCGGGGGAGACAGATACGCAGTATTTT.

There are many counts of this clonotype. The CDR3 region is CASSLEGGPYNEQFF. DNA of the CDR3: TGTGCCAGCAGTTTAGAAGGGGGCCCCTACAATGAGCAGTTCTTC. The V and J genes are TRBV12-3 or TRBV12-4 and TRBJ2-1; TRBD1 aligns across 7 bases. V shed 1 base, J shed 2 bases, and the junction held 2 bases outside the gene matches. The CDR3 is 15 amino acids.

In this sample, this clonotype turned up a few times. The rearrangement links TRBV7-3 to TRBJ2-3; 7 nucleotides align to TRBD1. After removal of 6 bases from V and 2 bases from J, the junction contained 8 bases not matched to a gene. From germline, CDR1 is SGHTA and CDR2 FQGTGA. The CDR3 runs 15 residues. The CDR3 DNA is TGTGCCAGCAGTCTACAGGGGAAAGACACAGATACGCAGTATTTT. Translated: CASSLQGKDTDTQYF.

In its sample, this clonotype was seen many times. This chain connects TRBV5-1 to TRBJ2-7; tentatively, D is TRBD1 or TRBD2 (5 bases each). From germline, CDR1 is SGHRS and CDR2 YFSETQ. The germline V and J ends were trimmed by 3 bases and 4 bases, with 14 bases remaining between them. The CDR3 runs 14 residues. The CDR3 sequence is CASSSGTDFYEQYF. The CDR3 nucleotides are TGCGCCAGCAGCTCCGGGACGGATTTTTACGAGCAGTACTTC. The full variable domain, completed using reference TRBV5-1 and TRBJ2-7, is KAGVTQTPRYLIKTRGQQVTLSCSPISGHRSVSWYQQTPGQGLQFLFEYFSETQRNKGNFPGRFSGRQFSNSRSEMNVSTLELGDSALYLCASSSGTDFYEQYFGPGTRLTVT.

The V gene is TRBV3-1, the J gene TRBJ2-4; 14 bases map to TRBD2. The V segment lost 1 base and the J segment 9 bases; nucleotides outside the gene matches: 5. This CDR3 is 16 amino acids long. The germline CDR1 and CDR2 sequences are LGHDT and YNNKEL (reference sequence). This chain's CDR3 is CASSQAGLAGEGIQYF. The CDR3 DNA reads TGTGCCAGCAGCCAAGCGGGACTAGCGGGAGAGGGCATTCAGTACTTC.

This clonotype was seen many times. The chain couples TRBV5-1 to TRBJ2-1, with 11 bases matching TRBD1. The CDR3 runs to 17 residues. V trimming: 4 bases; J trimming: 5 bases; junction bases outside the gene matches: 11. CDR1 and CDR2 (germline): SGHRS, YFSETQ. CDR3 amino acids: CASSTTPGQGGNNEQFF. CDR3 coding DNA: TGCGCCAGCAGCACCACACCGGGACAGGGGGGGAACAATGAGCAGTTCTTC.

This clonotype has a count of ten or more. V gene TRBV6-1 combines with J gene TRBJ2-7, with 7 bases aligning to TRBD2. Germline V gene data show CDR1 as MNHNS and CDR2 as SASEGT. The ends lost 5 bases at V and 0 bases at J; junction bases unmatched: 7. This CDR3 comprises 15 residues. The chain's CDR3 is CASSSILAASYEQYF. DNA of the CDR3: TGTGCCAGCAGTTCGATTCTAGCGGCCTCCTACGAGCAGTACTTC.

This clonotype has at least ten counts. The chain has TRBV6-5 and TRBJ2-7, with D possibly TRBD2 on 6 matching bases. The V end was cut by 5 bases, the J end by 6 bases, with 17 bases between. The CDR3 totals 14 residues. From germline, CDR1 is MNHEY and CDR2 SVGAGI. The CDR3 DNA reads TGTGCCAGCAGTAGTACAGCAGAGGGACTCGAGCAGTACTTC. Translation gives CASSSTAEGLEQYF.